The entry that follows covers one TCR beta chain sequence. What it recognizes is unknown. One entry per CDR3 protein, called by TCRdb with MiXCR from the reads. The sample records some 400,000 distinct CDR3 sequences, about a sixth being singletons. The source of the sample is a study of T cell repertoires in cytomegalovirus infection. Study context: Public TCR beta signatures marked donors with CMV infection and the matching HLA.

CDR3 length: 13 residues. Germline CDR1 is DFQATT and CDR2 is SNEGSKA (reference sequence). Between the trimmed V and J ends, which lost 6 bases and 5 bases, there was a span of 15 bases. Study-wide results and limits: Clonotypes of TCR beta that were HLA-C-restricted and CMV-specific dominated the ex vivo response. Summed public TCR beta family frequency identified CMV carriers bearing the relevant HLA.

This chain joins TRBV20-1 and TRBJ2-3; no firm D call. The sequence came from a human donor in good health (CMV status not recorded). Some clones in this sample may be carry-over from other donors' samples. The sequenced sample was PBMCs. The CDR3 DNA reads as TGCAGTGCCGAGAGGCAGAACGGAGATACGCAGTATTTT. This gives the protein CSAERQNGDTQYF.